The TCR beta chain under discussion was sequenced for a study of cytomegalovirus exposure and HLA in healthy donors. CDR3 length: 15 amino acids. PCR amplification relied on 60 Vbeta primers (plus 13 Jbeta primers). TCRdb's copy holds only in-frame clones and misses some; the assay was immunoSEQ multiplex PCR. Recorded for this sample: around 130,000 clones. The clonotype was recovered from a woman in her 40s in good health and CMV-seronegative. This chain uses TRBV21-1 with TRBJ2-3; TRBD2, the D gene given by the table, was not confirmed from the DNA. TRBV21-1 is given as a pseudogene. Material: PBMCs. CDR3 loop: CASSKAQASEDTQYF. The DNA for the CDR3 is TGTGCCAGCAGCAAAGCGCAAGCTAGCGAAGATACGCAGTATTTT.